What follows is one T cell receptor (beta chain) and its context. Its antigen is as yet unknown. The CDR3 spans 16 residues. Germline V gives CDR1 SGHRS, CDR2 YFSETQ. Trimming at V came to 7 bases and at J to 0 bases, leaving 8 bases not matched to a gene. These data originate in a study of OX40 agonist ivuxolimab in advanced cancers. Whole-study results and caveats: The study found among the lowest clonal expansion in partial responders at 0.1-3.0 mg/kg.

Sequenced by immunoSEQ multiplex PCR; TCRdb stores in-frame clones only, minus some. The sample lists tens of thousands of clones, 65% to 85% occurring once. The chain employs TRBV5-1 and TRBJ1-1; 11 nucleotides agree with TRBD1. This TCR was sampled from an adult with an advanced solid tumor such as melanoma, head and neck, liver or kidney cancer. Source: CD4+ or CD8+ T cells sorted from blood, taken in a trial of the OX40 agonist ivuxolimab. CDR3 amino acids: CASFTGTGGMNTEAFF. DNA of the CDR3: TGCGCCAGCTTTACCGGGACAGGGGGAATGAACACTGAAGCTTTCTTT.